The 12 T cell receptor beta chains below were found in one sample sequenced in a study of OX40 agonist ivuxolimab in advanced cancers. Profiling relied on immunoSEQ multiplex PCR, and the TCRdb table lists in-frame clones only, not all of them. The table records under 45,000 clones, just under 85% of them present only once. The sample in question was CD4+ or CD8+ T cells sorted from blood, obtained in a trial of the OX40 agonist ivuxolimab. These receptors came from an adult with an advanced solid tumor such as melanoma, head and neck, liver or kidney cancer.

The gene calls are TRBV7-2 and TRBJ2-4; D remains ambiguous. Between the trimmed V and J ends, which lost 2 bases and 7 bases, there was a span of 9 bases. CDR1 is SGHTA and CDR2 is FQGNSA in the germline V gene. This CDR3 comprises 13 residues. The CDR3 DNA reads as TGTGCCAGCAGCTTATGGGTAGGGAACATTCAGTACTTC. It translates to CASSLWVGNIQYF.

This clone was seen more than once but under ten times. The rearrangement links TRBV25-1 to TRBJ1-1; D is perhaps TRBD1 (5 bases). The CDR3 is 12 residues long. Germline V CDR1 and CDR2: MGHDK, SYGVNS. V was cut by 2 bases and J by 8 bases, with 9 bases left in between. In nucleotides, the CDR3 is TGTGCCAGCAGTGAACTCGGGGGGGAAGCTTTCTTT. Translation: CASSELGGEAFF.

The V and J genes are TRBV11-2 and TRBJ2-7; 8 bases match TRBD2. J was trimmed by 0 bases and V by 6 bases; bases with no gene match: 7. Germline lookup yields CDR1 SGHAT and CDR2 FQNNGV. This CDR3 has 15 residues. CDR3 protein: CASRISGVPSYEQYF. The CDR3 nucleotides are TGTGCCAGCAGGATTAGCGGGGTTCCCTCCTACGAGCAGTACTTC.

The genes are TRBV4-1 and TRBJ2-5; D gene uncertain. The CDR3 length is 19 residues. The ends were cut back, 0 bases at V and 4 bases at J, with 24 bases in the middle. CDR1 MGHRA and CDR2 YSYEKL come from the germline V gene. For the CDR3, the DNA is TGCGCCAGCAGCCAAGATCCTACGTCTCCCAAGTCTTCCGGAGAGACCCAGTACTTC. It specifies CASSQDPTSPKSSGETQYF.

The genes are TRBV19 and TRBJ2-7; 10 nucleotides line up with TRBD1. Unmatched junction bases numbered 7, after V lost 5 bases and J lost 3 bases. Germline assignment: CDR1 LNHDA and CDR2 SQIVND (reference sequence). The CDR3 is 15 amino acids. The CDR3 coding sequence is TGTGCCAGTAGTCCCCGACAGGGGGCAAACTACGAGCAGTACTTC. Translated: CASSPRQGANYEQYF.

CDR3 in DNA: TGTGCCAGCAGTCCGACAGGGAACACTGAAGCTTTCTTT. Amino acids: CASSPTGNTEAFF. The chain employs TRBV6-5 and TRBJ1-1; a weak D match, TRBD1 (6 bases). This CDR3 is built from 13 residues. V dropped 5 bases and J dropped 1 base, with 8 bases sitting between them. CDR1 MNHEY and CDR2 SVGAGI come from the germline V gene.

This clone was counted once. The CDR3, as DNA: TGTGCCTGGAATTCCGGACAGGGTAACAACGAGCAGTACTTC. Translating it yields CAWNSGQGNNEQYF. The chain has TRBV30 and TRBJ2-7, with 8 bases matching TRBD1. The trim removed 4 bases at V and 5 bases at J, leaving 10 bases unmatched. CDR1 is GTSNPN and CDR2 is SVGIG in the germline V gene (reference sequence). The CDR3 runs 14 residues.

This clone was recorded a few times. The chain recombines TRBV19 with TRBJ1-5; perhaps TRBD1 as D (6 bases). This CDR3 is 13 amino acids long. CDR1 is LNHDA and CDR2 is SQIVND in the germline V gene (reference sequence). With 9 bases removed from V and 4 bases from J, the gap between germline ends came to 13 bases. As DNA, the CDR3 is TGTGCCAGCACAGACAGGCCGAATCAGCCCCAGCATTTT. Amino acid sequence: CASTDRPNQPQHF.

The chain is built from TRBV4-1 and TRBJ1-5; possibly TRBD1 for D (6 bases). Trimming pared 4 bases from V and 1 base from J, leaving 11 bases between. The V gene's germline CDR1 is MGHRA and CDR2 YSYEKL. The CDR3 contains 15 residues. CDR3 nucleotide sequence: TGCGCCAGCAGCCCCCGGACAGAGAGCAATCAGCCCCAGCATTTT. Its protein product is CASSPRTESNQPQHF.

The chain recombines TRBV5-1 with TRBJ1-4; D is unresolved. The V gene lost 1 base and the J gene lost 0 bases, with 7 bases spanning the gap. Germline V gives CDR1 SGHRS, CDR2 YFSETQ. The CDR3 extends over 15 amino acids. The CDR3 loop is CASSLLGTTNEKLFF. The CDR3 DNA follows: TGCGCCAGCAGCTTGTTGGGTACAACTAATGAAAAACTGTTTTTT.

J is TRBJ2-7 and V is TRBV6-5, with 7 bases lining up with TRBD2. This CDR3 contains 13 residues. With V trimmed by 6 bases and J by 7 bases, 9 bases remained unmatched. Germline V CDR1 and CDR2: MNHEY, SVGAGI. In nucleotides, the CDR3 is TGTGCCAGCAGAGAGGGACTAACATTGGAGCAGTACTTC. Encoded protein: CASREGLTLEQYF.

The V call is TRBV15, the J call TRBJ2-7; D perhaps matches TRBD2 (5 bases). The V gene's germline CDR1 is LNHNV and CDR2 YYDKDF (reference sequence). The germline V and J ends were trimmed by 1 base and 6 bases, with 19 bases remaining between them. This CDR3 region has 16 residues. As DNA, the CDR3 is TGTGCCACCAGCAGAGGCGCTACCGGATTACGGGGCGAGCAGTACTTC. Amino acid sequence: CATSRGATGLRGEQYF.